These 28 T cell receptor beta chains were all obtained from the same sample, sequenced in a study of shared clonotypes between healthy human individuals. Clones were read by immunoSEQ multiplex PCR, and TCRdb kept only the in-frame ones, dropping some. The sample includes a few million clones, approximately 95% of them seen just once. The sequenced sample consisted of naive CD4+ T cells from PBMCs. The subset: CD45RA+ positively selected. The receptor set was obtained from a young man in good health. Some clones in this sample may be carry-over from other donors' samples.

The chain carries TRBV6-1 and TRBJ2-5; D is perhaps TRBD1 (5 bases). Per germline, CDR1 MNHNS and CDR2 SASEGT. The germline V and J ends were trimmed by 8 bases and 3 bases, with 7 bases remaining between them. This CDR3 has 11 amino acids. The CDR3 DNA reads TGTGCCAGCGGGGCAAAAGAGACCCAGTACTTC. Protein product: CASGAKETQYF.

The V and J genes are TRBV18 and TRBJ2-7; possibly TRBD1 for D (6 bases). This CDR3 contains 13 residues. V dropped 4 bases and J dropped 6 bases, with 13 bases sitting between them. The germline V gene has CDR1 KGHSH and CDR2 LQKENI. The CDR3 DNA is TGTGCCAGCTCACTTGGACAGACCCTCGAGCAGTACTTC. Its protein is CASSLGQTLEQYF.

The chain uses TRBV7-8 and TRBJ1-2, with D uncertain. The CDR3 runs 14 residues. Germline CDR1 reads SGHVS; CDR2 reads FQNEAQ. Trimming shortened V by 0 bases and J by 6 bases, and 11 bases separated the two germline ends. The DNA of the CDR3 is TGTGCCAGCAGCTTAGCGCGGGTTGGGGATGGCTACACCTTC. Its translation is CASSLARVGDGYTF.

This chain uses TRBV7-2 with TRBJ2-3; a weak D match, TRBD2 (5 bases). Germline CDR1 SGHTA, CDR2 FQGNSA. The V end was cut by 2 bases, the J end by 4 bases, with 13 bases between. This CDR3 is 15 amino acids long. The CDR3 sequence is CASSLFGSGADTQYF. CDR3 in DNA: TGTGCCAGCAGCTTATTTGGGAGTGGCGCAGATACGCAGTATTTT.

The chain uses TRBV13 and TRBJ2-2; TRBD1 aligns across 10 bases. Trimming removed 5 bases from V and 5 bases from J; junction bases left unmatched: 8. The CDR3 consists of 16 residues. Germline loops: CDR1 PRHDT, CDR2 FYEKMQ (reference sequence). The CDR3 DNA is TGTGCCAGCAGCGTACGCTCGGGACAGGGGACCGGGGAGCTGTTTTTT. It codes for CASSVRSGQGTGELFF.

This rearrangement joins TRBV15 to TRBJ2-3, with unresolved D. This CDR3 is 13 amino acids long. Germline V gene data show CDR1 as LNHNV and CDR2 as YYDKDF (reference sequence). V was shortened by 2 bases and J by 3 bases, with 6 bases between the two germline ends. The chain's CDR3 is CATSRNPTDTQYF. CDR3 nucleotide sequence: TGTGCCACCAGCAGAAACCCGACAGATACGCAGTATTTT.

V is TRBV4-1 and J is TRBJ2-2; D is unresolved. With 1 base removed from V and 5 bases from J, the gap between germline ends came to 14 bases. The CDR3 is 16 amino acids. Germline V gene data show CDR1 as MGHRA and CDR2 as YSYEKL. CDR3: CASSQGTRGWTGELFF. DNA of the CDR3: TGCGCCAGCAGCCAAGGAACCCGTGGGTGGACCGGGGAGCTGTTTTTT.

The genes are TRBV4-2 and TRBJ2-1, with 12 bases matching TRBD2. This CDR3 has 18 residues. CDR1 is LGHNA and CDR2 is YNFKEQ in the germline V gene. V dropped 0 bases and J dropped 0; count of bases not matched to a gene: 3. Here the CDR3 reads CASSQDGLAGYSYNEQFF. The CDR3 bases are TGTGCCAGCAGCCAAGACGGACTAGCGGGATACTCCTACAATGAGCAGTTCTTC.

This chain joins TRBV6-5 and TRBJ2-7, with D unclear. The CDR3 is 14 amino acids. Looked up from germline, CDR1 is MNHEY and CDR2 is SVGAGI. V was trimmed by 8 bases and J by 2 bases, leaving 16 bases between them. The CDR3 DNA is TGTGCCAGCTCCGGCTGGGGAAACGCCTACGAGCAGTACTTC. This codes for CASSGWGNAYEQYF.

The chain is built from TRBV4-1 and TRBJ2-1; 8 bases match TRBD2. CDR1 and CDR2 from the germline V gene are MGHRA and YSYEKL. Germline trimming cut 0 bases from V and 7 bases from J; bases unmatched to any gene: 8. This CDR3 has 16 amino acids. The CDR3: CASSQDQRGRWNEQFF. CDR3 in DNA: TGCGCCAGCAGCCAAGATCAGCGGGGGAGGTGGAATGAGCAGTTCTTC.

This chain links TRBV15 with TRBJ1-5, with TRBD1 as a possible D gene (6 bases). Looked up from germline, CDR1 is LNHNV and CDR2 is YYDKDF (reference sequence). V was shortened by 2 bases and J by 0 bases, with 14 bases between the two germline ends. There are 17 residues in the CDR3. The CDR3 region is CATSRTYDRNSNQPQHF. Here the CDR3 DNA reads TGTGCCACCAGCAGAACCTACGACAGGAATAGCAATCAGCCCCAGCATTTT. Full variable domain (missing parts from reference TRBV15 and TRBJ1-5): DAMVIQNPRYQVTQFGKPVTLSCSQTLNHNVMYWYQQKSSQAPKLLFHYYDKDFNNEADTPDNFQSRRPNTSFCFLDIRSPGLGDTAMYLCATSRTYDRNSNQPQHFGDGTRLSIL.

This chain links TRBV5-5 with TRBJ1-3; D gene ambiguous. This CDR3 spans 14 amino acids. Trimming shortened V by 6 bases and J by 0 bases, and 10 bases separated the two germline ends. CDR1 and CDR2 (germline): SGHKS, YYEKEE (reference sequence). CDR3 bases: TGTGCCAGCATGGTCGGACCCTCTGGAAACACCATATATTTT. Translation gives CASMVGPSGNTIYF.

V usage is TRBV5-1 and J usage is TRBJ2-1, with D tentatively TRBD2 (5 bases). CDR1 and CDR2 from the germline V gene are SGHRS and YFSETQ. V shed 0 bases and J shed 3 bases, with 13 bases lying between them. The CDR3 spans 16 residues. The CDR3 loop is CASSLASGILYNEQFF. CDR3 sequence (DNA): TGCGCCAGCAGCTTGGCCTCGGGGATACTCTACAATGAGCAGTTCTTC.

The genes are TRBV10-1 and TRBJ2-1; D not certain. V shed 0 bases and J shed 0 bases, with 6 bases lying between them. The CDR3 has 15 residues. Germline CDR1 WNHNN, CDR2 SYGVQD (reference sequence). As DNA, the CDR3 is TGCGCCAGCAGTGAGTCGTACGGCTCCTACAATGAGCAGTTCTTC. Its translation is CASSESYGSYNEQFF.

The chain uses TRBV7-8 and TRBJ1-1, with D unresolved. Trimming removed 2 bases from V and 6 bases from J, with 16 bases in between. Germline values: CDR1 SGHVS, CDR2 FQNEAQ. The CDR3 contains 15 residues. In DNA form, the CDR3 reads TGTGCCAGCAGCTTACCCTTAAACTGGGAGTCTGAAGCTTTCTTT. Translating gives CASSLPLNWESEAFF.

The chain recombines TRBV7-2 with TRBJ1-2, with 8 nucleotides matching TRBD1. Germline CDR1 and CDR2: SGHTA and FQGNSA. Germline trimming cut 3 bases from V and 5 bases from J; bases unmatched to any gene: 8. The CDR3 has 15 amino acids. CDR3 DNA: TGTGCCAGCAGCTTGGCGGACAGGGCCCTTTATGGCTACACCTTC. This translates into CASSLADRALYGYTF.

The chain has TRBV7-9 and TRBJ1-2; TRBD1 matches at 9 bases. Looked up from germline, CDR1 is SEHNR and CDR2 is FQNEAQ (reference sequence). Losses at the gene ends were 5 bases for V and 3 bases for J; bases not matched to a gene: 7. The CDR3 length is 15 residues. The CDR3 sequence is CASSEWDRADYGYTF. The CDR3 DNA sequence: TGTGCCAGCAGCGAGTGGGACAGGGCAGACTATGGCTACACCTTC.

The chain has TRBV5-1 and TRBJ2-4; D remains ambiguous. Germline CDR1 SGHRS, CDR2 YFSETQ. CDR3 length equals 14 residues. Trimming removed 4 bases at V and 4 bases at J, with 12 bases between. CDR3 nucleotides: TGCGCCAGCAGCCAGTTCGGCAGTAAAAACATTCAGTACTTC. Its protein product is CASSQFGSKNIQYF.

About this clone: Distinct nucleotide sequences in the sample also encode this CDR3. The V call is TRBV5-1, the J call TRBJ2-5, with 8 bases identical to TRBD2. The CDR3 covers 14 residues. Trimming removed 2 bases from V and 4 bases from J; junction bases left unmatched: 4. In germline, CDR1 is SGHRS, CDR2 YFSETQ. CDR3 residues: CASSLGLAGETQYF. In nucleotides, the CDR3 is TGCGCCAGCAGCTTAGGACTAGCTGGAGAGACCCAGTACTTC.

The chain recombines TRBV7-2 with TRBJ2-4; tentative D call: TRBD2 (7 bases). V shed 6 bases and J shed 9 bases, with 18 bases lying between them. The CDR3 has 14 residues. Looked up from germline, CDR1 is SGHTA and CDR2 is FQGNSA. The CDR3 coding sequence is TGTGCCAGCAGAAGAAGGGGGGGATACGGCATTCAGTACTTC. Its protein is CASRRRGGYGIQYF.

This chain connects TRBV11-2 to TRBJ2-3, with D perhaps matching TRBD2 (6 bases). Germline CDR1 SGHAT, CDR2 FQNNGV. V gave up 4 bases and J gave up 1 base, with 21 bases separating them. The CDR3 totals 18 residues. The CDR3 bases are TGTGCCAGCAGCTCATCCGCGGGGCTAGCATTCCGCACAGATACGCAGTATTTT. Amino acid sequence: CASSSSAGLAFRTDTQYF.

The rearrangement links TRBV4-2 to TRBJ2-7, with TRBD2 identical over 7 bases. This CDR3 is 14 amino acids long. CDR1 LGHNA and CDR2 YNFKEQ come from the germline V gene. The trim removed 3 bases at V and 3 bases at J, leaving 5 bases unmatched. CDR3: CASSQGRGVYEQYF. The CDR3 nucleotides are TGTGCCAGCAGCCAGGGACGGGGGGTCTACGAGCAGTACTTC.

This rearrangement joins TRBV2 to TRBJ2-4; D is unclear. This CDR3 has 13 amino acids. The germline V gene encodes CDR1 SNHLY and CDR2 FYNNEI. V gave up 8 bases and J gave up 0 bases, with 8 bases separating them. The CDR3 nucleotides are TGTGCCAGCCTTTCCCTAGCCAAAAACATTCAGTACTTC. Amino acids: CASLSLAKNIQYF.

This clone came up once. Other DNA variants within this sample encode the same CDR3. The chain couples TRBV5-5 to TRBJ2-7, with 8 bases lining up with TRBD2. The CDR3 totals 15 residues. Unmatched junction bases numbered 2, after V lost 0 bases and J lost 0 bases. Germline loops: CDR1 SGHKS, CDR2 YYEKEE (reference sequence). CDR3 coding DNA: TGTGCCAGCAGCTTGGCGAGCGGGAGCTCCTACGAGCAGTACTTC. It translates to CASSLASGSSYEQYF.

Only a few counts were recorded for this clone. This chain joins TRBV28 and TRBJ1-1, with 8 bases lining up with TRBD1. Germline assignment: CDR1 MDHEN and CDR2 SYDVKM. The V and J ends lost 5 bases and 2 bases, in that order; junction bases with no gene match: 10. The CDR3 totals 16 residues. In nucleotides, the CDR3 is TGTGCCAGCAGTCCTCCCCCACAGGGGGATAACACTGAAGCTTTCTTT. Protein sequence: CASSPPPQGDNTEAFF.

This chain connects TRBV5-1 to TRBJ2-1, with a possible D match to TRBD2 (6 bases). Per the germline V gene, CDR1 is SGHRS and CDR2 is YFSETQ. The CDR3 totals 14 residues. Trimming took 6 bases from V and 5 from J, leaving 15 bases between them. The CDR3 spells CASNIVLANNEQFF. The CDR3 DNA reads TGCGCCAGCAATATAGTCCTAGCGAACAATGAGCAGTTCTTC.

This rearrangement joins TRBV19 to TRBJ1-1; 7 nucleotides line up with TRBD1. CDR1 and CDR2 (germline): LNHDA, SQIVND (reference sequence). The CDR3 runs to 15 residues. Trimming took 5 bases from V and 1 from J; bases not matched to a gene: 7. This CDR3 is CASSGGTAPNTEAFF. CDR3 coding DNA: TGTGCCAGTAGTGGGGGGACAGCCCCGAACACTGAAGCTTTCTTT.

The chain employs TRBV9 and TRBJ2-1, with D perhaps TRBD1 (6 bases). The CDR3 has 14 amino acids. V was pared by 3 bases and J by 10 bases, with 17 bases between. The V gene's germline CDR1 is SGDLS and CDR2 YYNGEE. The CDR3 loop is CASSAGTWLGEQFF. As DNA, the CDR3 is TGTGCCAGCAGCGCCGGGACATGGCTGGGGGAGCAGTTCTTC.